This entry lists 26 T cell receptor beta chains sequenced from one sample in a study of CD4 and CD8 cells across lung adenocarcinoma regions. MiXCR, applied by TCRdb to the PCR reads, yields one record per CDR3 protein. Of about 11,000 distinct CDR3 sequences listed, around 59% are singletons. The sample taken for sequencing was CD8+ T cells from the margin of a lung tumor. The receptors stem from a male donor with lung adenocarcinoma. The CD4 and CD8 labels of this study may be unreliable.

The chain recombines TRBV27 with TRBJ2-5; 7 nucleotides agree with TRBD2. Germline CDR1 and CDR2: MNHEY and SMNVEV (reference sequence). The J segment lost 1 base and the V segment lost 3 bases, leaving 5 bases of the junction unmatched. This CDR3 region has 15 residues. The CDR3: CASSLSTSFQETQYF. DNA of the CDR3: TGTGCCAGCAGTTTGTCGACTAGCTTCCAAGAGACCCAGTACTTC.

The chain links TRBV27 to TRBJ2-4; TRBD2 might be the D (6 bases). Germline V gene sequence: CDR1 MNHEY, CDR2 SMNVEV (reference sequence). V lost 10 bases and J 6 bases, leaving 19 bases between the germline ends. The CDR3 contains 14 residues. CDR3 coding DNA: TGTGCCACTAGGCCCCCGGGGGAAGGAAACATTCAGTACTTC. Translation gives CATRPPGEGNIQYF.

V and J are TRBV6-1 and TRBJ2-3, with TRBD2 matching 7 bases. Germline loops: CDR1 MNHNS, CDR2 SASEGT. V lost 6 bases to trimming and J lost 8 bases; unmatched junction nucleotides: 8. This CDR3 region has 13 residues. CDR3 amino acids: CASRWEGPGTQYF. The CDR3, as DNA: TGTGCCAGCAGGTGGGAGGGCCCCGGTACGCAGTATTTT.

As to this clonotype: The junction departs from the called germline gene at one end, perhaps through a read error. The chain links TRBV6-1 to TRBJ2-3; tentatively, D is TRBD1 (6 bases). This CDR3 has 15 residues. Germline assignment: CDR1 MNHNS and CDR2 SASEGT. The CDR3 DNA is TGTGCCAGCAGTGGGCTGACAGGTGGCGCAGATACCCAGTATTTT. This sequence encodes CASSGLTGGADTQYF.

Turning to this clonotype: At one end the junction does not follow the germline gene, possibly because of a read error. The rearrangement uses TRBV6-1 and TRBJ2-3, with 7 bases fitting TRBD1. Germline CDR1 is MNHNS and CDR2 is SASEGT. The CDR3 covers 15 residues. The CDR3 loop is CASSEVTGETDTQYF. Here the CDR3 DNA reads TGTGCCAGCAGTGAGGTTACAGGGGAAACAGACACGCAGTACTTT.

The chain employs TRBV10-3 and TRBJ2-3; 14 nucleotides agree with TRBD2. CDR3 length: 16 amino acids. From germline, CDR1 is ENHRY and CDR2 SYGVKD. V dropped 6 bases and J dropped 6; count of bases not matched to a gene: 8. CDR3 coding DNA: TGTGCCATCAGCAGGACTAGCGGGGGGTCTTTTGATACGCAGTATTTT. Protein: CAISRTSGGSFDTQYF.

There are many counts of this clonotype. The genes are TRBV7-3 and TRBJ2-2; no definite D call. CDR3 size: 14 residues. The germline CDR1 and CDR2 sequences are SGHTA and FQGTGA. Trimming took off 2 bases at V and 7 bases at J, with 11 bases between the two ends. CDR3 in amino acids: CASSLELGGGELFF. The CDR3 nucleotides are TGTGCCAGCAGCTTAGAGCTAGGTGGCGGGGAGCTGTTTTTT.

The chain couples TRBV10-3 to TRBJ2-1, with 9 nucleotides matching TRBD2. Gene TRBJ2-5 matches the end of the DNA better, so the J call may be wrong. This CDR3 contains 15 residues. Germline V gene data show CDR1 as ENHRY and CDR2 as SYGVKD. The DNA for the CDR3 is TGTGGCGCGGGGGGGGCGGGCCGAGACCCAGATACCCAGTACTTC. Encoded protein: CGAGGAGRDPDTQYF.

The gene calls are TRBV3-1 and TRBJ2-1; 9 nucleotides agree with TRBD2. The trim removed 1 base at V and 0 bases at J, leaving 4 bases unmatched. Germline lookup yields CDR1 LGHDT and CDR2 YNNKEL (reference sequence). CDR3 length: 17 residues. This chain's CDR3 is CASSQGLAVSSYNEQFF. The DNA for the CDR3 is TGTGCCAGCAGCCAAGGACTAGCGGTAAGCTCCTACAATGAGCAGTTCTTC.

This sequence joins TRBV27 and TRBJ2-3, with D uncertain. The CDR3 is made up of 14 amino acids. The germline V gene has CDR1 MNHEY and CDR2 SMNVEV (reference sequence). Between the trimmed V and J ends, which lost 6 bases and 1 base, there was a span of 11 bases. The CDR3 reads CASRGLMGTDTQYF. CDR3 in DNA: TGTGCCAGCAGGGGCTTGATGGGCACAGATACGCAGTATTTT.

In this sample, this clonotype turned up a few times. The chain carries TRBV6-1 and TRBJ2-2; tentative D call: TRBD2 (5 bases). CDR1 is MNHNS, CDR2 SASEGT, per germline. The CDR3 totals 15 residues. The V gene lost 2 bases and the J gene lost 1 base, with 8 bases spanning the gap. The CDR3 is CASSELGRNTGELFF. The CDR3 coding sequence is TGTGCCAGCAGTGAACTGGGGAGGAACACCGGGGAGCTGTTTTTT.

CDR3 region: CASSYRVAGRYEQYF. Here the CDR3 DNA reads TGTGCCAGCAGTTACAGGGTAGCGGGACGCTACGAGCAGTACTTC. The rearrangement joins TRBV6-5 to TRBJ2-1; the match to TRBD2 covers 8 bases. The J call may be incorrect, as the DNA end agrees better with TRBJ2-7. Germline CDR1 MNHEY, CDR2 SVGAGI. The CDR3 extends over 15 amino acids.

The chain combines TRBV27 with TRBJ1-2, with no clear D. This CDR3 region has 14 residues. V was clipped by 5 bases and J by 5 bases, with 15 bases between them. Germline V gene sequence: CDR1 MNHEY, CDR2 SMNVEV (reference sequence). The CDR3 spells CASSTSWGDYGYTF. CDR3 bases: TGTGCCAGCAGTACGTCTTGGGGAGATTATGGCTACACCTTC.

The table lists this clonotype with a count of one. This chain connects TRBV6-1 to TRBJ2-1, with D possibly matching TRBD1 (5 bases). The end of the DNA is better explained by TRBJ2-7, so the J call may be wrong. This CDR3 region has 12 residues. Germline-derived CDR1 and CDR2 are MNHNS and SASEGT. CDR3 in amino acids: CASNQGSYEQYF. The CDR3 DNA reads as TGTGCCAGCAACCAGGGAAGCTACGAGCAGTACTTC.

V usage is TRBV6-1 and J usage is TRBJ2-1; 16 positions agree with TRBD2. Trimming removed 6 bases from V and 8 bases from J; junction bases left unmatched: 7. In germline, CDR1 is MNHNS, CDR2 SASEGT. The length of the CDR3 is 16 residues. CDR3 sequence (DNA): TGTGCCAGCAGACCCAAGGGGACTAGCGGGAGGGATGAGCAGTTCTTC. It yields the protein CASRPKGTSGRDEQFF.

As regards this clonotype: One base away lies a much larger clone, so this may be a sequencing read error. The chain recombines TRBV12-3 or TRBV12-4 with TRBJ2-1; D may be TRBD1 (6 bases). V shed 6 bases and J shed 13 bases, with 13 bases lying between them. The CDR3 has 11 residues. CDR3 sequence reads: CASSWDKTQFF. CDR3 sequence (DNA): TGTGCCAGCAGCTGGGACAAGACCCAGTTCTTC.

The J gene is TRBJ2-1, the V gene TRBV6-2 or TRBV6-3; 13 nucleotides match TRBD2. CDR3 length: 18 amino acids. V trimming: 6 bases; J trimming: 0 bases; junction bases outside the gene matches: 8. The germline gives CDR1 MNHEY, CDR2 SVGEGT. CDR3 sequence (DNA): TGTGCCAGCAGATACACTAGCGGGAGGGAGAGCTCCTACAATGAGCAGTTCTTC. It codes for CASRYTSGRESSYNEQFF.

This clonotype turned up a few times. The chain has TRBV6-4 and TRBJ2-1, with TRBD2 as a possible D gene (7 bases). Trimming left V 4 bases short and J 2 bases short, with 12 bases between. The CDR3 is 15 amino acids. CDR1 and CDR2 from the germline V gene are MRHNA and SNTAGT. CDR3 residues: CASSVGGGTYNEQFF. For the CDR3, the DNA is TGTGCCAGCAGTGTCGGCGGGGGCACCTACAATGAGCAGTTCTTC.

This clonotype was counted between two and nine times. The chain uses TRBV10-2 and TRBJ2-5; D is ambiguous. The length of the CDR3 is 13 residues. Trimming pared 3 bases from V and 0 bases from J, leaving 5 bases between. Germline loops: CDR1 WSHSY, CDR2 SAAADI. CDR3 DNA sequence: TGCGCCAGCAGTGACGTCTACCAAGAGACCCAGTACTTC. This codes for CASSDVYQETQYF.

This clonotype was seen more than once but under ten times. The V call is TRBV6-5, the J call TRBJ2-1; no firm D call. Germline V gene lookup returns CDR1 MNHEY and CDR2 SVGAGI. The CDR3 sequence is 14 residues long. Deletions cut 6 bases from V and 5 bases from J, with 14 bases between. The CDR3 is CASRFSGPHNEQFF. The DNA for the CDR3 is TGTGCCAGCAGATTCTCCGGGCCGCACAATGAGCAGTTCTTC.

J is TRBJ2-4 and V is TRBV10-3, with D possibly being TRBD2 (6 bases). The CDR3 extends over 15 amino acids. The V gene's germline CDR1 is ENHRY and CDR2 SYGVKD. The CDR3: CGAGLGGSGRNIQYF. The CDR3 nucleotides read TGTGGCGCGGGCCTTGGGGGGAGTGGGCGAAACATTCAGTACTTC.

The chain joins TRBV6-5 to TRBJ2-6; TRBD1 matches at 7 bases. This CDR3 is built from 17 residues. CDR1 MNHEY and CDR2 SVGAGI come from the germline V gene. V shed 8 bases, J shed 0 bases, and the junction held 10 bases outside the gene matches. The CDR3 region has the DNA TGTGCCAGCGTTCGACAGGGCACCTCCTCTGGGGCCAACGTCCTGACTTTC. Translation: CASVRQGTSSGANVLTF.

This chain uses TRBV6-1 with TRBJ2-1; TRBD1 matches at 9 bases. J gave up 10 bases and V 6 bases, and 10 bases lay outside the gene matches. Germline V lookup: CDR1 MNHNS, CDR2 SASEGT. This CDR3 comprises 14 residues. This CDR3 is CASREPGQGVEQFF. The CDR3 DNA follows: TGTGCCAGCAGGGAACCGGGACAGGGAGTCGAGCAGTTCTTC.

This rearrangement joins TRBV7-2 to TRBJ2-1; 8 bases align to TRBD2. CDR3 length: 15 amino acids. V shed 1 base, J shed 5 bases, and the junction held 4 bases outside the gene matches. Looked up from germline, CDR1 is SGHTA and CDR2 is FQGNSA. In nucleotides, the CDR3 is TGTGCCAGCAGCTTAGATAGCGGGGAGCACAATGAGCAGTTCTTC. It yields the protein CASSLDSGEHNEQFF.

The chain uses TRBV6-1 and TRBJ1-5; perhaps TRBD1 as D (6 bases). Trimming removed 6 bases from V and 4 bases from J, with 19 bases in between. This CDR3 is 16 amino acids long. Germline CDR1 reads MNHNS; CDR2 reads SASEGT. As DNA, the CDR3 is TGTGCCAGCAGCAAAGGGTTTGGGGGCCCGAATCAGCCCCAGCATTTT. It is translated as CASSKGFGGPNQPQHF.

The rearrangement links TRBV7-2 to TRBJ1-2, with TRBD1 matching over 7 bases. V shed 5 bases, J shed 5 bases, and the junction held 5 bases outside the gene matches. CDR1 and CDR2 from the germline V gene are SGHTA and FQGNSA. The length of the CDR3 is 13 residues. The CDR3 protein is CASSPGTEYGYTF. The CDR3 DNA sequence: TGTGCCAGCAGCCCCGGGACAGAATATGGCTACACCTTC. Using reference TRBV7-2 and TRBJ1-2 for the parts outside the CDR3, the full variable domain is GAGVSQSPSNKVTEKGKDVELRCDPISGHTALYWYRQSLGQGLEFLIYFQGNSAPDKSGLPSDRFSAERTGGSVSTLTIQRTQQEDSAVYLCASSPGTEYGYTFGSGTRLTVV.